A single sample is the source of the 27 T cell receptor beta chains below, sequenced in a study of T cells after yellow fever vaccination. MiXCR was run by TCRdb on the 5' RACE reads, yielding one entry per CDR3 protein. This repertoire shows some 250,000 distinct CDR3 sequences, 6.9% found once; its top ten account for roughly 0.93%. The sequencing used CD4+ T cells sorted from PBMCs, collected 15 days after the yellow fever booster vaccination. These receptors all stem from a man between 25 and 39 years old who received the YFV17D yellow fever vaccine.

This clonotype was seen a few times. The chain carries TRBV5-4 and TRBJ2-2; TRBD2 agrees at 8 bases. Germline V gene data show CDR1 as SGHNT and CDR2 as YYREEE (reference sequence). After removal of 4 bases from V and 7 bases from J, the junction contained 12 bases not matched to a gene. The CDR3 spans 16 residues. In nucleotides, the CDR3 is TGTGCCAGCAGCCCGGGGGGGACCCTGGAAGGCGGGGAGCTGTTTTTT. Residues: CASSPGGTLEGGELFF.

A few counts support this clonotype. The rearrangement uses TRBV24-1 and TRBJ2-2, with 12 positions matching TRBD2. V gave up 3 bases and J gave up 2 bases; unmatched junction bases: 6. Germline CDR1 KGHDR, CDR2 SFDVKD. The CDR3 is 18 residues long. The CDR3 region is CATSDPWTSGINTGELFF. In DNA, the CDR3 is TGTGCCACCAGTGATCCCTGGACTAGCGGGATAAACACCGGGGAGCTGTTTTTT.

CDR3 loop: CASTHRERPYEQYF. The DNA of the CDR3 is TGTGCCAGCACCCACAGGGAACGACCCTACGAGCAGTACTTC. The J gene is TRBJ2-7, the V gene TRBV7-2, with D possibly matching TRBD1 (6 bases). Germline-derived CDR1 and CDR2 are SGHTA and FQGNSA. There are 14 residues in the CDR3. V lost 7 bases and J 2 bases, leaving 15 bases between the germline ends.

This clonotype was counted ten times or more. The chain employs TRBV5-1 and TRBJ2-2; the match to TRBD2 covers 10 bases. The CDR3 is 14 amino acids. V lost 0 bases and J lost 9; bases outside the gene matches: 2. CDR1 is SGHRS and CDR2 is YFSETQ in the germline V gene. The CDR3 loop reads CASSLALAGRELFF. The CDR3 DNA is TGCGCCAGCAGCTTGGCACTAGCGGGGCGGGAGCTGTTTTTT.

The gene calls are TRBV10-3 and TRBJ2-1; 7 positions agree with TRBD2. Germline CDR1 ENHRY, CDR2 SYGVKD. The J segment lost 2 bases and the V segment lost 7 bases, leaving 8 bases of the junction unmatched. The CDR3 extends over 15 amino acids. In DNA, the CDR3 is TGTGCCATCACCCCGGGCGGGAGAACCTACAATGAGCAGTTCTTC. Translation: CAITPGGRTYNEQFF.

This clonotype was counted many times. The rearrangement uses TRBV15 and TRBJ2-3; TRBD2 is a possible D gene (6 bases). The CDR3 has 16 amino acids. The germline V gene encodes CDR1 LNHNV and CDR2 YYDKDF (reference sequence). V was clipped by 0 bases and J by 4 bases, with 14 bases between them. The CDR3 reads CATSRDPGLRSDTQYF. CDR3 bases: TGTGCCACCAGCAGAGATCCGGGACTCCGCTCAGATACGCAGTATTTT.

The chain uses TRBV7-9 and TRBJ2-5, with 11 nucleotides matching TRBD1. The CDR3 covers 15 residues. Trimming cost V 5 bases and J 5 bases; bases outside gene matches: 7. Germline CDR1 is SEHNR and CDR2 is FQNEAQ (reference sequence). The CDR3 coding sequence is TGTGCCAGCAGCCGGGGACAGGGGGTATGGGAGACCCAGTACTTC. This sequence encodes CASSRGQGVWETQYF.

The J gene is TRBJ2-3, the V gene TRBV5-1, with 9 bases matching TRBD2. CDR1 is SGHRS, CDR2 YFSETQ, per germline. V was pared by 6 bases and J by 2 bases, with 4 bases of the junction left unmatched. The CDR3 runs to 14 residues. The CDR3 is CASKLAGHTDTQYF. CDR3 bases: TGCGCCAGCAAACTAGCGGGCCACACAGATACGCAGTATTTT. Using reference TRBV5-1 and TRBJ2-3 for the parts outside the CDR3, the full variable domain is KAGVTQTPRYLIKTRGQQVTLSCSPISGHRSVSWYQQTPGQGLQFLFEYFSETQRNKGNFPGRFSGRQFSNSRSEMNVSTLELGDSALYLCASKLAGHTDTQYFGPGTRLTVL.

This clonotype was seen a handful of times. The V gene is TRBV20-1, the J gene TRBJ1-5; TRBD1 agrees at 8 bases. The CDR3 is 15 residues long. V shed 6 bases and J 1 base; nucleotides not matched to a gene: 8. Germline loops: CDR1 DFQATT, CDR2 SNEGSKA (reference sequence). The CDR3 DNA sequence: TGCAGTGCCCACCAACAGGGGGGAAGCAATCAGCCCCAGCATTTT. It is translated as CSAHQQGGSNQPQHF.

The chain has TRBV7-2 and TRBJ2-7, with a possible D match to TRBD2 (6 bases). Germline V gives CDR1 SGHTA, CDR2 FQGNSA. This CDR3 has 14 residues. V was pared by 2 bases and J by 5 bases, with 13 bases between. CDR3 sequence (DNA): TGTGCCAGCAGCTTAAGGCGGGGTCCCGACGAGCAGTACTTC. This codes for CASSLRRGPDEQYF.

The chain has TRBV7-2 and TRBJ2-1, with 7 nucleotides matching TRBD2. The germline CDR1 and CDR2 sequences are SGHTA and FQGNSA. The CDR3 contains 15 residues. Trimming took 5 bases from V and 4 from J; bases not matched to a gene: 8. CDR3 sequence (DNA): TGTGCCAGCAGCCCAGGAGCGGGAAGGTACAATGAGCAGTTCTTC. Its protein product is CASSPGAGRYNEQFF. Drawing the rest from reference TRBV7-2 and TRBJ2-1, the complete variable domain is GAGVSQSPSNKVTEKGKDVELRCDPISGHTALYWYRQSLGQGLEFLIYFQGNSAPDKSGLPSDRFSAERTGGSVSTLTIQRTQQEDSAVYLCASSPGAGRYNEQFFGPGTRLTVL.

This clonotype came up a few times. The genes are TRBV11-2 and TRBJ1-2; tentative D call: TRBD1 (6 bases). The CDR3 has 13 residues. Trimming removed 2 bases from V and 7 bases from J, with 11 bases in between. Germline values: CDR1 SGHAT, CDR2 FQNNGV. The CDR3 DNA is TGTGCCAGCAGCTTATCAGGGGATGGTGGCTACACCTTC. It specifies CASSLSGDGGYTF.

The CDR3 DNA is TGTGCCAGCAGCTTAAACATTGGAGAGCAGTTCTTC. Amino acid sequence: CASSLNIGEQFF. J is TRBJ2-1 and V is TRBV7-3; D uncertain. Trimming removed 1 base at V and 10 bases at J, with 8 bases between. The CDR3 length is 12 residues. Per the germline V gene, CDR1 is SGHTA and CDR2 is FQGTGA.

The table lists this clonotype with a few counts. J is TRBJ2-7 and V is TRBV5-1; 7 bases line up with TRBD1. This CDR3 is built from 15 residues. V trimming: 0 bases; J trimming: 7 bases; junction bases outside the gene matches: 10. CDR1 and CDR2 from the germline V gene are SGHRS and YFSETQ. The CDR3 DNA follows: TGCGCCAGCAGCTTGGAGGGGACAGCCTATGGGGAGCAGTACTTC. Its protein is CASSLEGTAYGEQYF. The entire variable domain, with the rest obtained from reference TRBV5-1 and TRBJ2-7, is as follows: KAGVTQTPRYLIKTRGQQVTLSCSPISGHRSVSWYQQTPGQGLQFLFEYFSETQRNKGNFPGRFSGRQFSNSRSEMNVSTLELGDSALYLCASSLEGTAYGEQYFGPGTRLTVT.

This rearrangement joins TRBV7-3 to TRBJ2-1, with 10 nucleotides matching TRBD2. V shed 4 bases and J 4 bases; nucleotides not matched to a gene: 7. CDR1 is SGHTA and CDR2 is FQGTGA in the germline V gene. This CDR3 has 16 residues. This chain's CDR3 is CASSSTGTSEYNEQFF. The CDR3 DNA reads as TGTGCCAGCAGCTCGACCGGGACTAGCGAGTACAATGAGCAGTTCTTC.

The rearrangement uses TRBV27 and TRBJ2-3; no reliable D call. This CDR3 is built from 15 residues. Germline CDR1 reads MNHEY; CDR2 reads SMNVEV (reference sequence). V was shortened by 5 bases and J by 3 bases, with 15 bases between the two germline ends. CDR3 amino acids: CASSDWGVPTDTQYF. The CDR3 DNA reads TGTGCCAGCAGTGACTGGGGTGTACCGACAGATACGCAGTATTTT.

Many counts were recorded for this clonotype. The chain links TRBV7-8 to TRBJ1-1; D remains ambiguous. V was clipped by 3 bases and J by 7 bases, with 15 bases between them. This CDR3 comprises 14 residues. CDR1 is SGHVS, CDR2 FQNEAQ, per germline. The CDR3 DNA reads TGTGCCAGCAGCTTGCATACCGGAACACTTGAAGCTTTCTTT. Its protein product is CASSLHTGTLEAFF.

V and J are TRBV20-1 and TRBJ2-5; D remains ambiguous. V dropped 6 bases and J dropped 5 bases, with 22 bases sitting between them. Germline-derived CDR1 and CDR2 are DFQATT and SNEGSKA (reference sequence). The CDR3 is made up of 15 amino acids. As DNA, the CDR3 is TGCAGTGCGCGAGCAGTGGCGCAAATCGGGGAGACCCAGTACTTC. Protein product: CSARAVAQIGETQYF.

This clonotype has only a few counts. V is TRBV27 and J is TRBJ2-5; D is undetermined. This CDR3 has 17 residues. Between the trimmed V and J ends, which lost 5 bases and 2 bases, there was a span of 21 bases. CDR1 MNHEY and CDR2 SMNVEV come from the germline V gene (reference sequence). The CDR3 is CASSLTRATGPQETQYF. The CDR3 coding sequence is TGTGCCAGCAGTCTGACCCGGGCGACCGGGCCACAAGAGACCCAGTACTTC.

This clonotype was counted ten times or more. CDR3 region: CASSLAGTSAYNEQFF. CDR3 DNA sequence: TGCGCCAGCAGCTTGGCCGGGACTAGCGCGTACAATGAGCAGTTCTTC. The V and J genes are TRBV5-1 and TRBJ2-1; 10 bases map to TRBD2. The CDR3 sequence is 16 residues long. Looked up from germline, CDR1 is SGHRS and CDR2 is YFSETQ. V was clipped by 0 bases and J by 4 bases; unmatched bases: 4.

As regards this clonotype: A much larger clone differs by one base, so this may be a read error. This sequence joins TRBV7-9 and TRBJ2-3, with D hard to call. Trimming cost V 7 bases and J 1 base, with 12 bases left between them. CDR1 is SEHNR, CDR2 FQNEAQ, per germline (reference sequence). This CDR3 contains 14 residues. This chain's CDR3 is CASTPTAGTDTQYF. DNA of the CDR3: TGTGCCAGCACCCCGACGGCCGGCACAGATACGCAGTATTTT. The whole variable domain, remainder taken from reference TRBV7-9 and TRBJ2-3, is DTGVSQNPRHKITKRGQNVTFRCDPISEHNRLYWYRQTLGQGPEFLTYFQNEAQLEKSRLLSDRFSAERPKGSFSTLEIQRTEQGDSAMYLCASTPTAGTDTQYFGPGTRLTVL.

The chain has TRBV28 and TRBJ2-5, with D possibly called TRBD1 or TRBD2 (6 bases each). The length of the CDR3 is 15 residues. Trimming took off 2 bases at V and 5 bases at J, with 15 bases between the two ends. Germline-derived CDR1 and CDR2 are MDHEN and SYDVKM. The CDR3 DNA reads as TGTGCCAGCAGTTTAGGTTCCCAAGGGGGGGAGACCCAGTACTTC. It is translated as CASSLGSQGGETQYF.

The chain joins TRBV7-2 to TRBJ2-7; D unresolved. V shed 1 base and J shed 0 bases, with 4 bases lying between them. CDR3 length: 13 residues. Germline V CDR1 and CDR2: SGHTA, FQGNSA. CDR3 amino acids: CASSLVNSYEQYF. In DNA form, the CDR3 reads TGTGCCAGCAGCTTAGTTAACTCCTACGAGCAGTACTTC.

The gene calls are TRBV18 and TRBJ2-1; 11 bases match TRBD2. Germline V gene lookup returns CDR1 KGHSH and CDR2 LQKENI. This CDR3 has 12 amino acids. Germline trimming cut 2 bases from V and 15 bases from J; bases unmatched to any gene: 3. Here the CDR3 reads CASSPGTSGLFF. In DNA form, the CDR3 reads TGTGCCAGCTCACCAGGGACTAGCGGATTGTTCTTC.

This clonotype was found a few times. V is TRBV7-6 and J is TRBJ1-3; D gene unclear. CDR3 length: 15 residues. CDR1 is SGHVS, CDR2 FNYEAQ, per germline. Between the trimmed V and J ends, which lost 1 base and 0 bases, there was a span of 7 bases. CDR3 DNA: TGTGCCAGCAGCTTAGGCGGAATCTCTGGAAACACCATATATTTT. Encoded protein: CASSLGGISGNTIYF.

This clonotype has only a few counts. A read error is possible here, since a much larger clone lies one base away. This chain connects TRBV3-1 to TRBJ2-7, with D perhaps TRBD1 (6 bases). CDR1 is LGHDT, CDR2 YNNKEL, per germline (reference sequence). V dropped 4 bases and J dropped 0 bases, with 7 bases sitting between them. CDR3 size: 13 residues. The CDR3 DNA reads as TGTGCCAGCAGCCCGGGACACTCCTACGAGCAGTACTTC. As protein: CASSPGHSYEQYF.

The rearrangement links TRBV2 to TRBJ2-6; a possible D gene is TRBD1 (5 bases). Germline-derived CDR1 and CDR2 are SNHLY and FYNNEI. The CDR3 spans 16 residues. V shed 5 bases and J shed 0 bases, with 11 bases lying between them. The CDR3 here is CASSNRQSSGANVLTF. CDR3 DNA sequence: TGTGCCAGCAGTAACAGACAGAGCTCTGGGGCCAACGTCCTGACTTTC.